The present T cell receptor beta chain was sequenced within a study of blood T cell repertoires in COVID-19. In the study overall: From the United States, Italy and Spain came samples of acute and convalescent COVID-19.

This clone was observed a single time. Sequencing used immunoSEQ multiplex PCR; TCRdb keeps in-frame clones, though not all of them. Of about 92,000 clones detected, around 85% appear once; the ten largest clones hold about 16%. Between the trimmed V and J ends, which lost 3 bases and 3 bases, there was a span of 15 bases. The CDR3 spans 15 residues. Germline V gives CDR1 DFQATT, CDR2 SNEGSKA (reference sequence). The chain combines TRBV20-1 with TRBJ2-1, with D possibly being TRBD1 (5 bases). The sample was peripheral blood. This sequence was found in an older woman with COVID-19, enrolled during active disease. CDR3 residues: CSASPGSLNYNEQFF. The CDR3 nucleotides are TGCAGTGCTAGTCCAGGGTCCCTTAACTACAATGAGCAGTTCTTC.